A selection of T cell receptor beta chains follows, all from one sample in a study of blood T cell repertoires in COVID-19. Sequencing was performed with immunoSEQ multiplex PCR; in TCRdb, only in-frame clones are kept and a portion is missing. The sample lists 390,000 or so clones; around 87% were seen once. Sequencing input: PBMCs or T cells enriched from blood (not recorded which). All receptors derive from a woman aged 45-65 years who had recovered from COVID-19. CDR3s include the opening cysteine and the closing phenylalanine or tryptophan. The D gene is left open where the match is weak. Size is stated for part of the rows, as once, few or many counts, or as a class when the clone is expanded.

clone size	D gene	J gene	V gene	CDR3 DNA	CDR3 protein
NA	TRBD1	TRBJ2-1	TRBV6-1	TGTGCCAGCAGTGAAAACCCCGGGACAGGGGGCAATGAGCAGTTCTTC	CASSENPGTGGNEQFF
NA	NA	TRBJ2-3	TRBV30	TGTGCCTGGAGTGTACTCGGCGGGGGCCCAGATACGCAGTATTTT	CAWSVLGGGPDTQYF
NA	NA	TRBJ1-3	TRBV15	TGTGCCACCAGCACCTTAGAATTAGGAAACACCATATATTTT	CATSTLELGNTIYF
NA	NA	TRBJ2-2	TRBV11-3	TGTGCCAGCAGCTCCACATCAACCGGGGAGCTGTTTTTT	CASSSTSTGELFF
once	NA	TRBJ2-1	TRBV28	TGTGCCAGCAGTTGGGGGACAACCCCCTACAATGAGCAGTTCTTC	CASSWGTTPYNEQFF
NA	NA	TRBJ1-2	TRBV7-8	TGTGCCAGCAGCCCCGCCGGGTGGGGGCAGGATGGCTACACCTTC	CASSPAGWGQDGYTF
NA	NA	TRBJ2-5	TRBV19	TGTGCCAGTAGCACAGGTCCGAACTGGCCCCAGTACTTC	CASSTGPNWPQYF
NA	NA	TRBJ1-1	TRBV29-1	TGCAGCGTTGGTGGAGGAAACGAGAACACTGAAGCTTTCTTT	CSVGGGNENTEAFF
NA	TRBD1	TRBJ1-6	TRBV7-9	TGTGCCAGCAGCTTCAGGGGGCTGAATTCACCCCTCCACTTT	CASSFRGLNSPLHF
NA	TRBD1	TRBJ1-1	TRBV4-1	TGCGCCAGCAGCCAAGATGGGACAGGGGGGGACACTGAAGCTTTCTTT	CASSQDGTGGDTEAFF
few	TRBD1	TRBJ1-4	TRBV3-1/TRBV3-2	TGTGCCAGCAGCCAAGATTGGGCGACAGGGTACATCAAACTGTTTTTT	CASSQDWATGYIKLFF
NA	NA	TRBJ2-1	TRBV7-9	TGTGCCAGCAGCTTAGTAGCTATGACTCCTGGCAATGAGCAGTTCTTC	CASSLVAMTPGNEQFF
NA	TRBD1	TRBJ1-1	TRBV7-9	TGTGCCAGCAGCTTATCCGGGACAGCGAACACTGAAGCTTTCTTT	CASSLSGTANTEAFF
few	NA	TRBJ1-1	TRBV30	TGTGCCTGGAGTGTACAGGGAATCACTGAAGCTTTCTTT	CAWSVQGITEAFF
once	NA	TRBJ1-2	TRBV2	TGTGCCAGCAGTGTTCAGGGGTTCATCTATGGCTACACCTTC	CASSVQGFIYGYTF
few	NA	TRBJ1-6	TRBV2	TGTGCCAGCAGTGAGGAGACAGATGGGCCCCTCCACTTT	CASSEETDGPLHF
NA	NA	TRBJ2-7	TRBV7-2	TGTGCCAGCAGCACCCCCTCGGGGTGGGAGCAGTACTTC	CASSTPSGWEQYF
NA	NA	TRBJ2-7	TRBV4-1	TGCGCCAGCAGCCAAGATGGACTCCCCTACTACGAGCAGTACTTC	CASSQDGLPYYEQYF
NA	NA	TRBJ1-2	TRBV6-5	TGTGCCAGCAATGGAGGAGACTATGGCTACACCTTC	CASNGGDYGYTF
few	NA	TRBJ1-6	TRBV2	TGTGCCAGCAGTGAACGGTGGGCTTCACCCCTCCACTTT	CASSERWASPLHF
NA	TRBD1	TRBJ2-7	TRBV11-2	TGTGCCAGCAGCGGCTCGACAGGGCCGGCGGAGCAGTACTTC	CASSGSTGPAEQYF
few	NA	TRBJ1-2	TRBV4-2	TGTGCCAGCAGCCAAGATTCGGGGAACTATGGCTACACCTTC	CASSQDSGNYGYTF
NA	NA	TRBJ2-3	TRBV7-3	TGTGCCAGCAGCACGGGCGGCGGGGCGAGCACAGATACGCAGTATTTT	CASSTGGGASTDTQYF
NA	TRBD1	TRBJ1-2	TRBV7-9	TGTGCCAGCAGCTTAGCGGGGCAGGGGGCGCCCGGCTACACCTTC	CASSLAGQGAPGYTF
NA	NA	TRBJ2-1	TRBV7-2	TGTGCCATCCGGGACTACAATGAGCAGTTCTTC	CAIRDYNEQFF
NA	TRBD1	TRBJ1-2	TRBV4-2	TGTGCCAGCAGCCAACGTCGTCCGGCAGGGGGCCCAGACGGCTACACCTTC	CASSQRRPAGGPDGYTF
NA	TRBD2	TRBJ2-3	TRBV7-9	TGTGCCAGCAGGCAGCCGGGACTAGCTTTCGCAGATACGCAGTATTTT	CASRQPGLAFADTQYF
NA	TRBD2	TRBJ2-5	TRBV29-1	TGCAGCGTTGAAGGCACGGGGGGAGAGACCCAGTACTTC	CSVEGTGGETQYF
NA	NA	TRBJ1-2	TRBV5-4	TGTGCCAGCAGCCTAGACAGAAACTATGGCTACACCTTC	CASSLDRNYGYTF